These 18 T cell receptor beta chains share one sample of origin, sequenced in a study of cytomegalovirus exposure and HLA in healthy donors. Primers for the PCR totalled 60 Vbeta and 13 Jbeta. Data came from immunoSEQ multiplex PCR; TCRdb stores just in-frame clones and leaves some out. The repertoire holds approximately 150,000 clones, with 60% to 85% as singletons. The material sequenced was PBMCs. The source of these receptors is a man aged 40-55 years in good health and CMV-seropositive.

The chain has TRBV5-1 and TRBJ2-7; TRBD2 matches at 12 bases. V lost 4 bases and J lost 5; bases outside the gene matches: 13. Germline V gene sequence: CDR1 SGHRS, CDR2 YFSETQ. The CDR3 has 17 amino acids. The CDR3 here is CASSRSVTTSGSHEQYF. For the CDR3, the DNA is TGCGCCAGCAGCCGCTCCGTGACGACTAGCGGGAGCCACGAGCAGTACTTC. Full variable domain (remainder filled in from reference TRBV5-1 and TRBJ2-7): KAGVTQTPRYLIKTRGQQVTLSCSPISGHRSVSWYQQTPGQGLQFLFEYFSETQRNKGNFPGRFSGRQFSNSRSEMNVSTLELGDSALYLCASSRSVTTSGSHEQYFGPGTRLTVT.

CDR3 nucleotide sequence: TGTGCCAGTAGTATTATCGGGACCGGGGGAAATGAGCAGTTCTTC. It specifies CASSIIGTGGNEQFF. The chain uses TRBV19 and TRBJ2-1; perhaps TRBD2 as D (6 bases). Germline-derived CDR1 and CDR2 are LNHDA and SQIVND (reference sequence). The CDR3 runs 15 residues. V was trimmed by 3 bases and J by 7 bases, leaving 16 bases between them.

The gene calls are TRBV14 and TRBJ1-2; 7 bases are shared with TRBD1. The CDR3 loop spans 13 amino acids. Germline V CDR1 and CDR2: SGHDN, FVKESK. The J segment lost 3 bases and the V segment lost 7 bases, leaving 5 bases of the junction unmatched. CDR3 sequence: CASTPTGHYGYTF. In DNA, the CDR3 is TGTGCCAGCACCCCGACAGGGCACTATGGCTACACCTTC.

The J gene is TRBJ2-3, the V gene TRBV6-1; TRBD2 aligns across 7 bases. Germline V CDR1 and CDR2: MNHNS, SASEGT. The CDR3 has 15 amino acids. V shed 2 bases and J 2 bases; nucleotides not matched to a gene: 4. The CDR3 DNA is TGTGCCAGCAGTGAACTAGCGGCCAACACAGATACGCAGTATTTT. It encodes CASSELAANTDTQYF.

The chain links TRBV19 to TRBJ1-5; maybe TRBD1 (5 bases). This CDR3 has 14 residues. V was clipped by 4 bases and J by 6 bases, with 13 bases between them. Germline CDR1 and CDR2: LNHDA and SQIVND (reference sequence). CDR3 in amino acids: CASSTPHDSQPQHF. DNA for the CDR3: TGTGCCAGTAGTACCCCTCACGACAGTCAGCCCCAGCATTTT.

V and J are TRBV19 and TRBJ2-7; D not certain. The CDR3 loop spans 14 amino acids. The ends were cut back, 9 bases at V and 3 bases at J, with 18 bases in the middle. Germline CDR1 is LNHDA and CDR2 is SQIVND (reference sequence). CDR3 sequence: CASRPSYIDYEQYF. The CDR3 nucleotides read TGTGCCAGCCGCCCCTCATACATTGACTACGAGCAGTACTTC.

The CDR3 protein is CATQDRGGTGELFF. In DNA, the CDR3 is TGTGCCACCCAGGACAGGGGCGGCACCGGGGAGCTGTTTTTT. The rearrangement links TRBV6-1 to TRBJ2-2, with TRBD1 identical over 9 bases. After removal of 10 bases from V and 4 bases from J, the junction contained 7 bases not matched to a gene. The germline V gene encodes CDR1 MNHNS and CDR2 SASEGT. This CDR3 contains 14 residues.

The V call is TRBV10-2, the J call TRBJ1-1, with 7 bases aligning to TRBD1. This CDR3 comprises 14 residues. Unmatched junction bases numbered 1, after V lost 0 bases and J lost 3 bases. CDR1 is WSHSY, CDR2 SAAADI, per germline. The CDR3 protein is CASSESGGYTEAFF. For the CDR3, the DNA is TGCGCCAGCAGTGAGTCAGGGGGCTACACTGAAGCTTTCTTT.

The V and J genes are TRBV5-1 and TRBJ2-3, with D perhaps TRBD1 (5 bases). This CDR3 has 15 residues. Germline V gives CDR1 SGHRS, CDR2 YFSETQ. V dropped 4 bases and J dropped 0 bases, with 12 bases sitting between them. In DNA form, the CDR3 reads TGCGCCAGCAGCATCCTGACAGATAGCACAGATACGCAGTATTTT. Translating gives CASSILTDSTDTQYF. The entire variable domain, with the rest obtained from reference TRBV5-1 and TRBJ2-3, is as follows: KAGVTQTPRYLIKTRGQQVTLSCSPISGHRSVSWYQQTPGQGLQFLFEYFSETQRNKGNFPGRFSGRQFSNSRSEMNVSTLELGDSALYLCASSILTDSTDTQYFGPGTRLTVL.

This clone was counted a few times. The chain carries TRBV25-1 and TRBJ2-1; a possible D gene is TRBD1 (6 bases). This CDR3 has 11 amino acids. Trimming removed 11 bases from V and 10 bases from J, with 15 bases in between. Looked up from germline, CDR1 is MGHDK and CDR2 is SYGVNS. Here the CDR3 reads CAAQGGSEQFF. The CDR3 bases are TGTGCCGCCCAAGGGGGTTCCGAGCAGTTCTTC.

A few counts support this clone. This sequence joins TRBV5-1 and TRBJ1-3; 10 bases line up with TRBD1. The CDR3 contains 14 residues. J lost 9 bases, V lost 4 bases, and 7 bases had no gene match. Germline assignment: CDR1 SGHRS and CDR2 YFSETQ. The CDR3, as DNA: TGCGCCAGCAGCAGGGACAGGGGAAAGGGCACCATATATTTT. Translation: CASSRDRGKGTIYF.

This clone has just a few counts. The chain recombines TRBV6-1 with TRBJ2-7; 7 bases line up with TRBD2. CDR3 length: 13 amino acids. CDR1 and CDR2 from the germline V gene are MNHNS and SASEGT. V lost 8 bases, J lost 1 base, and 5 bases stayed unmatched. CDR3 protein: CASGAGSSYEQYF. The CDR3 DNA reads as TGTGCCAGCGGAGCGGGATCGTCCTACGAGCAGTACTTC.

CDR3 region: CASSPQYSGNTIYF. DNA for the CDR3: TGTGCCAGCAGCCCCCAGTACTCTGGAAACACCATATATTTT. The chain is built from TRBV6-6 and TRBJ1-3; D unclear. The germline gives CDR1 MNHNY, CDR2 SVGAGI (reference sequence). The CDR3 is 14 amino acids. Trimming removed 6 bases from V and 0 bases from J, with 9 bases in between.

V is TRBV10-3 and J is TRBJ1-4; tentative D call: TRBD1 (5 bases). CDR1 and CDR2 from the germline V gene are ENHRY and SYGVKD. CDR3 length equals 11 residues. V dropped 10 bases and J dropped 6 bases, with 9 bases sitting between them. The CDR3 is CATQQDEKLFF. The CDR3, as DNA: TGTGCCACCCAACAGGATGAAAAACTGTTTTTT.

This chain uses TRBV30 with TRBJ1-1; D gene ambiguous. Trimming removed 0 bases from V and 0 bases from J, with 8 bases in between. Germline V CDR1 and CDR2: GTSNPN, SVGIG (reference sequence). This CDR3 region has 14 residues. The CDR3 sequence is CAWSVAPLNTEAFF. CDR3 nucleotides: TGTGCCTGGAGTGTAGCCCCCCTGAACACTGAAGCTTTCTTT.

The DNA of the CDR3 is TGCGCCAGCAGTGAGTCGGCAGGGCGCCTAGCGGGATACACAGATACGCAGTATTTT. It yields the protein CASSESAGRLAGYTDTQYF. The rearrangement joins TRBV10-1 to TRBJ2-3; 9 nucleotides agree with TRBD2. Germline V gene lookup returns CDR1 WNHNN and CDR2 SYGVQD (reference sequence). With V trimmed by 0 bases and J by 2 bases, 12 bases remained unmatched. This CDR3 comprises 19 residues.

This chain uses TRBV4-1 with TRBJ2-1; 8 bases agree with TRBD2. Trimming at V came to 7 bases and at J to 5 bases, leaving 10 bases not matched to a gene. The CDR3 length is 15 residues. From germline, CDR1 is MGHRA and CDR2 YSYEKL. CDR3 DNA sequence: TGCGCCAGCACGCAACAACTAGCGGCCAACAATGAGCAGTTCTTC. It specifies CASTQQLAANNEQFF.

The gene calls are TRBV7-3 and TRBJ2-5; perhaps TRBD2 as D (6 bases). With 1 base removed from V and 2 bases from J, the gap between germline ends came to 26 bases. The CDR3 length is 20 residues. CDR1 and CDR2 from the germline V gene are SGHTA and FQGTGA. The CDR3 DNA sequence: TGTGCCAGCAGCTTAATGGGGGGACTCGACCAATTAGCCAATCAAGAGACCCAGTACTTC. Protein: CASSLMGGLDQLANQETQYF.